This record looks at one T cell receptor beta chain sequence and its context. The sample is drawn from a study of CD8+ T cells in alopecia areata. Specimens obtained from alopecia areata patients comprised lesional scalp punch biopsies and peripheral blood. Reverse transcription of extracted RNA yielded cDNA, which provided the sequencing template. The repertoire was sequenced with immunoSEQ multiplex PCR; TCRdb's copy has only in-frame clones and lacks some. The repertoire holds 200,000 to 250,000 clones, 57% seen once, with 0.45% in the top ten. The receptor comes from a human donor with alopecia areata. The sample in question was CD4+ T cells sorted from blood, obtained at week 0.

The CDR3 here is CAWSAGWTNEKLFF. Here the CDR3 DNA reads TGTGCCTGGAGTGCCGGGTGGACTAATGAAAAACTGTTTTTT. J is TRBJ1-4 and V is TRBV30; the D is unclear. This CDR3 region has 14 residues. The V and J ends lost 1 base and 2 bases respectively, with 8 bases between them. CDR1 is GTSNPN, CDR2 SVGIG, per germline (reference sequence).